This T cell receptor beta chain came from a study of T cell changes during pregnancy in multiple sclerosis. The CDR3 is made up of 13 amino acids. Germline V gene sequence: CDR1 SNHLY, CDR2 FYNNEI. After removal of 7 bases from V and 4 bases from J, the junction contained 3 bases not matched to a gene. Repertoires were generated with immunoSEQ multiplex PCR, while TCRdb's copy carries only in-frame clones and drops some. The data show 15,000 or so clones, with over 85% seen just once and 2.5% to 3% held by the top ten. The chain is built from TRBV2 and TRBJ1-2; TRBD1 matches 10 bases. The source of this sequence is a female donor in good health, enrolled as a control in a pregnancy study. Specimen: peripheral blood, collected in the second trimester of pregnancy. CDR3 residues: CASKRTGGYGYTF. Here the CDR3 DNA reads TGTGCCAGCAAACGGACAGGGGGCTATGGCTACACCTTC.